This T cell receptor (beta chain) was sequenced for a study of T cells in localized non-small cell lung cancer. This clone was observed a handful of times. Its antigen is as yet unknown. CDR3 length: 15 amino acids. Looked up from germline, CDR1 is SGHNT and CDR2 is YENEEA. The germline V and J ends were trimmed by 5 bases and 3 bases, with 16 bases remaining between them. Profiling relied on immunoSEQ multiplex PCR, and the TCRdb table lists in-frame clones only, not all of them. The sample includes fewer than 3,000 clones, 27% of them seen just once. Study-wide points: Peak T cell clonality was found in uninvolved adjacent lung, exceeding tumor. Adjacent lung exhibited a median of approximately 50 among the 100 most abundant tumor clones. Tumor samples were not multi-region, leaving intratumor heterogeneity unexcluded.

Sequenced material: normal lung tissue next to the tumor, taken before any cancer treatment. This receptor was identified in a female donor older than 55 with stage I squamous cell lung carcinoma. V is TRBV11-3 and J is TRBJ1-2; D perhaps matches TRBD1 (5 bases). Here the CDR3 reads CASSLSGGYDYGYTF. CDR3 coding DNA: TGTGCCAGCAGCCTCAGCGGGGGATACGACTATGGCTACACCTTC.